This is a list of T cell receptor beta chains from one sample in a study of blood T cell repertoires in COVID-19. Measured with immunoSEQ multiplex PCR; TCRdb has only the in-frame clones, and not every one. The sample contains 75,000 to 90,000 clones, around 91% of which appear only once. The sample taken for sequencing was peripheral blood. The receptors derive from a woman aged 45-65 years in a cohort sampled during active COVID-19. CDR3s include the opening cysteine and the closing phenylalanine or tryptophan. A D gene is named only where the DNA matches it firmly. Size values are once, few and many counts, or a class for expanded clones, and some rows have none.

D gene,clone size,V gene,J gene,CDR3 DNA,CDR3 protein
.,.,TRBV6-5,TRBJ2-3,TGTGCCAGCGAAGGGGGAGCGGCTAGCACAGATACGCAGTATTTT,CASEGGAASTDTQYF
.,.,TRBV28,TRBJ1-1,TGTGCCAGCAGATTTCCGGGAGACGGTAACACTGAAGCTTTCTTT,CASRFPGDGNTEAFF
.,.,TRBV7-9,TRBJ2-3,TGTGCCAGCAGCTTAGCGGGAGTCGATACGCAGTATTTT,CASSLAGVDTQYF
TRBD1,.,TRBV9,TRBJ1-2,TGTGCCAGCAGCCCACCGGGACAGACCTATGGCTACACCTTC,CASSPPGQTYGYTF
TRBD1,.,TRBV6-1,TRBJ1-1,TGTGCCAGCAGTGAAGACAGGGGAGACACTGAAGCTTTCTTT,CASSEDRGDTEAFF
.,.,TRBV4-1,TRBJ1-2,TGCGCCAGCAGCCAAGAGGCAGTTAACTATGGCTACACCTTC,CASSQEAVNYGYTF
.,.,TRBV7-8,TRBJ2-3,TGTGCCAGCAGCTTAGCCAGGTGGGTCGATACGCAGTATTTT,CASSLARWVDTQYF
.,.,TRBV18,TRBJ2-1,TGTGCCAGCTCACCACCTACAATAAATGAGCAGTTCTTC,CASSPPTINEQFF
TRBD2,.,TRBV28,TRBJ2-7,TGTGCCAGCACCGTAGCGGGAGTGTCATACGAGCAGTACTTC,CASTVAGVSYEQYF
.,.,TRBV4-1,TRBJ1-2,TGCGCCAGCAGCCAAGATGGGGTACGGGGGACGGCCGCCGCGCAGTCTCGCGGCTACACCTTC,CASSQDGVRGTAAAQSRGYTF
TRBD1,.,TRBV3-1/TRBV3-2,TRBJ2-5,TGTGCCAGCAGCCGGGGGACAGGGATTGGAGAGACCCAGTACTTC,CASSRGTGIGETQYF
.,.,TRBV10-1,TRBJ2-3,TGCGCCAGCTACGGGAGTTTTTCGTTTGTTACGCAGTATTTT,CASYGSFSFVTQYF
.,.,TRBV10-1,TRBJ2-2,TGCGCCAGCAGCGCGTCCATCACCGGGGAGCTGTTTTTT,CASSASITGELFF
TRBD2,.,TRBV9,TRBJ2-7,TGTGCCAGCGGGAGACTAGCGGGGGGGTCGGAGCAGTACTTC,CASGRLAGGSEQYF
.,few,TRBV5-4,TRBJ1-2,TGTGCCAGCAGCTTAGATAGCGGGGTTTATGGCTACACCTTC,CASSLDSGVYGYTF
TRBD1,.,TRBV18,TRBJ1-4,TGTGCCAGCTCACTTTACAGGGGAACTAATGAAAAACTGTTTTTT,CASSLYRGTNEKLFF
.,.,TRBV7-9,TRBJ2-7,TGTGCCAGCAGCTTGGCACCCCGGGACACCCCCTACGAGCAGTACTTC,CASSLAPRDTPYEQYF
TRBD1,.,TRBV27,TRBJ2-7,TGTGCCAGCAGCCCCCGGGACAGCTCCTACGAGCAGTACTTC,CASSPRDSSYEQYF
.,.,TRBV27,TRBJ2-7,TGTGCCAGCAGTTGGAGCGTTTATCAGTCCGAGCAGTACTTC,CASSWSVYQSEQYF
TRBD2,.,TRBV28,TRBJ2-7,TGTGCCAGCAGCTCCTCCCTTCTCGGGGCGGGGGACGAGCAGTACTTC,CASSSSLLGAGDEQYF
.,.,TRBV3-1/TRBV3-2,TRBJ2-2,TGTGCCAGCAGCCTGTTATCCGGGGAGCTGTTTTTT,CASSLLSGELFF
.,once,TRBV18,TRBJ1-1,TGTGCCAGCTCACCGGCCGGGGGGGCCATGAACACTGAAGCTTTCTTT,CASSPAGGAMNTEAFF
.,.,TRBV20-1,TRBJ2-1,TGCAGTGCTAGTGCGACTGCTCACCAGAATGAGCAGTTCTTC,CSASATAHQNEQFF
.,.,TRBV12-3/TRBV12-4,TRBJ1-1,TGTGCCAGCAGTAGGGAGACAGGTGAAGCTTTCTTT,CASSRETGEAFF